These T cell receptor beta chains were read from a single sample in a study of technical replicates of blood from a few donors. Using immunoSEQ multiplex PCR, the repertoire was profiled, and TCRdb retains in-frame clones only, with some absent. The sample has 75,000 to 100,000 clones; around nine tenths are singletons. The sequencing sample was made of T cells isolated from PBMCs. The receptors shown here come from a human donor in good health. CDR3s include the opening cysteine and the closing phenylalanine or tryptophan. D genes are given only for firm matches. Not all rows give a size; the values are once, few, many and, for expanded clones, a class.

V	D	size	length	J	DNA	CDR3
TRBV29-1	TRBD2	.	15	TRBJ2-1	TGCAGCGTTGTTCTAGCGGGAGGGAACTACAATGAGCAGTTCTTC	CSVVLAGGNYNEQFF
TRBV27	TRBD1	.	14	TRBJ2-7	TGTGCCAGCAGTCCTTGGGACAGTCCCTACGAGCAGTACTTC	CASSPWDSPYEQYF
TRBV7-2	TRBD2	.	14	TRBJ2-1	TGTGCCAGCAGCTATCGGACTAGCTACAATGAGCAGTTCTTC	CASSYRTSYNEQFF
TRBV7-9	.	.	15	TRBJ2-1	TGTGCCAGCAGCTTACCTAGATTGGCCTACAATGAGCAGTTCTTC	CASSLPRLAYNEQFF
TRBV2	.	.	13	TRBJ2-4	TGTGCCAGCAGTATAGATAGCGGAAACATTCAGTACTTC	CASSIDSGNIQYF
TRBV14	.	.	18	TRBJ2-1	TGTGCCAGCAGCCAAGAATTGTGGCCTCACCTCTCCTACAATGAGCAGTTCTTC	CASSQELWPHLSYNEQFF
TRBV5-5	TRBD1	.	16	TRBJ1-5	TGTGCCAGCAGCTTGGGGACAGGAGATACCAATCAGCCCCAGCATTTT	CASSLGTGDTNQPQHF
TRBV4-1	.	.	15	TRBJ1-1	TGCGCCAGCAGCCAAGACGCCTCGGGTAACACTGAAGCTTTCTTT	CASSQDASGNTEAFF
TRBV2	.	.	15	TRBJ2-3	TGTGCCAGCAGTGAGGACAGGAGGGGGACAGATACGCAGTATTTT	CASSEDRRGTDTQYF
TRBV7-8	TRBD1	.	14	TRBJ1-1	TGTGCCAGCAGCAGGGGGACAGGGGGCACTGAAGCTTTCTTT	CASSRGTGGTEAFF
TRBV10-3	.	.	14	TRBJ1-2	TGTGCCATCAGTGAGTTGGCAGGGGACTATGGCTACACCTTC	CAISELAGDYGYTF
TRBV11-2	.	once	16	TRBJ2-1	TGTGCCAGCAGCCAAGGCTTAGCGGACACCTACAATGAGCAGTTCTTC	CASSQGLADTYNEQFF
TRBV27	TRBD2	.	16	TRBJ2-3	TGTGCCAGCAGTACCCGGACTAGCGGGAGTTTAGATACGCAGTATTTT	CASSTRTSGSLDTQYF
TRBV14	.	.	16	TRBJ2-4	TGTGCCAGCAGCCAAGCGGCTACAGGGTTGGGAAACATTCAGTACTTC	CASSQAATGLGNIQYF
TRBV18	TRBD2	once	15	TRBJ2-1	TGTGCCAGCTCACCACTGGCGGGAGGGTACAATGAGCAGTTCTTC	CASSPLAGGYNEQFF
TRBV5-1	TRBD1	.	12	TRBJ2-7	TGCGCCAGCAGCAAAGACAGGGGCGAGCAGTACTTC	CASSKDRGEQYF
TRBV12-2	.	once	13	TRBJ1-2	TGTGCAAGTCGCAGCAAGGAGAACTATGGCTATACCTTC	CASRSKENYGYTF
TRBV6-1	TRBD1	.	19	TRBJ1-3	TGTGCCAGCAGTGATTCTCCGACAGGGTTCATCGCCGTTGGAAACACCATATATTTT	CASSDSPTGFIAVGNTIYF
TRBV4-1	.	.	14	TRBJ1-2	TGCGCCAGCAGCCACCCCCGGACAGATCATGGCTACACCTTC	CASSHPRTDHGYTF
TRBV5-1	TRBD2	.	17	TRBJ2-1	TGCGCCAGCAGCTTGGGGTTGGCGGGAGGAGACTACAATGAGCAGTTCTTC	CASSLGLAGGDYNEQFF
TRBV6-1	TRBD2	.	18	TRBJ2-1	TGTGCCAGCAGTGAAAGGTACCCCAGCGGGATTCAAAACAATGAGCAGTTCTTC	CASSERYPSGIQNNEQFF
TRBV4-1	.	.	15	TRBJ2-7	TGCGCCAGCAGCCAAGAGGGTGGCGGGTCCTACGAGCAGTACTTC	CASSQEGGGSYEQYF
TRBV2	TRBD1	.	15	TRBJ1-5	TGTGCCAGCAGACAGGGGGCCGTAAGCAATCAGCCCCAGCATTTT	CASRQGAVSNQPQHF
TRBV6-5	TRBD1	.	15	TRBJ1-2	TGTGCCAGCAGTATATCCCAGCAGGGGGCGTACGGCTACACCTTC	CASSISQQGAYGYTF
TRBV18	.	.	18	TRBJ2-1	TGTGCCAGCTCACCAACGTCGTCTGCAGCGGGCCAGCAGAATGAGCAGTTCTTC	CASSPTSSAAGQQNEQFF
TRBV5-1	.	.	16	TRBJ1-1	TGCGCCAGCAGCCCGAACAAATTCAGGGGCGACACTGAAGCTTTCTTT	CASSPNKFRGDTEAFF
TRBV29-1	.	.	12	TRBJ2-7	TGCAGCGTTGACGCCGGCTCCTACGAGCAGTACTTC	CSVDAGSYEQYF
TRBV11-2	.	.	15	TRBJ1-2	TGTGCCAGCAGCTTTGGGCCCGAACCTAACTATGGCTACACCTTC	CASSFGPEPNYGYTF
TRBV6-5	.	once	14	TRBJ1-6	TGTGCCAGCAGTTACGAGGGGGGGAGTTCACCCCTCCACTTT	CASSYEGGSSPLHF
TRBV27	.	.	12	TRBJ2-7	TGTGCCAGCAGTTTCAGGGAAGCAGAGCAGTACTTC	CASSFREAEQYF
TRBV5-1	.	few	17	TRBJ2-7	TGCGCCAGCAGCTTGGATATTCCGGGACTCCAAACCTACGAGCAGTACTTC	CASSLDIPGLQTYEQYF
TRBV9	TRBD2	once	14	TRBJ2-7	TGTGCCAGCAGCCCACGGACTAGCGCCTACGAGCAGTACTTC	CASSPRTSAYEQYF
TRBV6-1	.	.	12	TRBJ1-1	TGTGCCAGCAGTGTGGGGCCTAGGGAAGCTTTCTTT	CASSVGPREAFF
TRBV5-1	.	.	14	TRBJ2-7	TGCGCCAGCAATTTCGACACAGTTCAACGAGAGCAGTACTTC	CASNFDTVQREQYF
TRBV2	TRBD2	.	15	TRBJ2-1	TGTGCCAGCAGTAGGGGACTAGCGGGGAACAATGAGCAGTTCTTC	CASSRGLAGNNEQFF